Sequencing of this TCR beta chain was carried out in a study of patients and donors after allogeneic stem cell transplantation. The CDR3 loop spans 15 amino acids. The V gene's germline CDR1 is SGHRS and CDR2 YFSETQ. The V end lost 2 bases, the J end lost 0 bases, and 11 bases lay between the germline ends. TCRdb analysed the RT-PCR reads with MiXCR anew, one entry per CDR3 protein. The repertoire includes over 150,000 distinct CDR3 sequences, 30% of them detected once, and 3.2% sits in the top ten. The rearrangement uses TRBV5-1 and TRBJ1-2, with D maybe TRBD1 (5 bases). Sequenced: blood, either unsorted or a sorted T cell fraction (not recorded which). The origin of this receptor is a human donor who was either an allogeneic HSCT recipient or a stem cell or donor lymphocyte infusion donor (not recorded which). It is not recorded whose cells these are; they may come from a transplant donor. As DNA, the CDR3 is TGCGCCAGCAGCTTTCGGGACGGAGCTAACTATGGCTACACCTTC. This sequence encodes CASSFRDGANYGYTF.